The 16 T cell receptor beta chains below were found in one sample sequenced in a study of neurological immune-mediated disorders (dated by TCRdb to about 2019). Library construction relied on 5' RACE. Instrument on record: Illumina HiSeq 2500. Using fastp at Q25 and MiXCR, TCRdb reprocessed the public reads and kept productive beta chains. Each record represents a unique CDR3 protein, reported with the most common genes and DNA among its rows. This sample comprises under 90,000 distinct CDR3 sequences, under 4.5% of them detected only once. Jointly, the top ten make up around 3.1% of the sample. Sequencing input: PBMCs. Source of these receptors: a woman aged 45-60 years with multiple sclerosis.

This chain joins TRBV6-2 or TRBV6-3 and TRBJ2-7, with 12 bases lining up with TRBD2. The CDR3 has 18 residues. The germline CDR1 and CDR2 sequences are MNHEY and SVGEGT. The trim removed 0 bases at V and 2 bases at J, leaving 8 bases unmatched. The CDR3 sequence is CASSYSRFRLAGAYEQYF. CDR3 sequence (DNA): TGTGCCAGCAGTTACTCTAGGTTCCGACTAGCGGGGGCCTACGAGCAGTACTTC.

This clonotype has ten or more counts. This chain connects TRBV5-1 to TRBJ2-2; TRBD1 matches 8 bases. Germline V gene lookup returns CDR1 SGHRS and CDR2 YFSETQ. V trimming: 4 bases; J trimming: 4 bases; junction bases outside the gene matches: 9. The CDR3 has 16 amino acids. This CDR3 is CASSVGQADSTGELFF. The CDR3 DNA sequence: TGCGCCAGCAGCGTGGGACAGGCGGATAGCACCGGGGAGCTGTTTTTT.

This clonotype was observed many times. J is TRBJ2-7 and V is TRBV6-6; possible D gene TRBD2, 5 bases. Trimming removed 7 bases at V and 4 bases at J, with 17 bases between. CDR3 length equals 14 residues. Germline V gene data show CDR1 as MNHNY and CDR2 as SVGAGI (reference sequence). CDR3 in amino acids: CASTGVDTGYEQYF. CDR3 in DNA: TGTGCCAGCACCGGGGTGGATACGGGGTACGAGCAGTACTTC.

The chain has TRBV6-2 or TRBV6-3 and TRBJ2-1; D is perhaps TRBD1 (5 bases). Trimming stripped 5 bases from V and 7 bases from J, with 12 bases between. Germline V gene lookup returns CDR1 MNHEY and CDR2 SVGEGT. The CDR3 sequence is 13 residues long. CDR3 protein: CASSKTRVNEQFF. CDR3 nucleotide sequence: TGTGCCAGCAGTAAGACCAGGGTAAATGAGCAGTTCTTC.

This clonotype was seen repeatedly, ten times or more. This chain links TRBV9 with TRBJ2-3; D gene uncertain. This CDR3 contains 15 residues. Germline lookup yields CDR1 SGDLS and CDR2 YYNGEE. The V end lost 4 bases, the J end lost 1 base, and 13 bases lay between the germline ends. The CDR3 protein is CASSWTDSGTDTQYF. The DNA of the CDR3 is TGTGCCAGCAGCTGGACCGACTCGGGCACAGATACGCAGTATTTT.

This clonotype was detected ten times or more. V gene TRBV5-1 combines with J gene TRBJ1-2; possible D gene TRBD1, 6 bases. The CDR3 contains 16 residues. V gave up 3 bases and J gave up 2 bases, with 17 bases separating them. CDR1 and CDR2 (germline): SGHRS, YFSETQ. The CDR3, as DNA: TGCGCCAGCAGCTCCGGACAGCCAGCTGTCAACTATGGCTACACCTTC. Protein sequence: CASSSGQPAVNYGYTF.

This clonotype was seen many times. The chain employs TRBV15 and TRBJ1-5; the D gene is possibly TRBD1 (6 bases). CDR3 length: 15 residues. The germline V gene has CDR1 LNHNV and CDR2 YYDKDF (reference sequence). The ends were cut back, 3 bases at V and 7 bases at J, with 16 bases in the middle. The CDR3 loop reads CATSSKQGWSQPQHF. CDR3 bases: TGTGCCACCAGCAGTAAACAGGGTTGGAGCCAGCCCCAGCATTTT.

This clonotype has ten or more counts. The chain uses TRBV14 and TRBJ2-1; D is unresolved. V lost 1 base to trimming and J lost 7 bases, with 8 bases between them. CDR3 length: 13 amino acids. The germline V gene encodes CDR1 SGHDN and CDR2 FVKESK. CDR3 protein: CASSQGTLNEQFF. Here the CDR3 DNA reads TGTGCCAGCAGCCAAGGGACGTTAAATGAGCAGTTCTTC.

This clonotype appeared a few times. A much larger clone lies a single base off, so this may be a read error. The chain has TRBV20-1 and TRBJ1-1; 9 positions agree with TRBD1. The V segment lost 7 bases and the J segment 2 bases; nucleotides outside the gene matches: 8. This CDR3 is built from 14 residues. The germline gives CDR1 DFQATT, CDR2 SNEGSKA (reference sequence). The CDR3 nucleotides read TGCAGTGTGTTACAGGGGGCAGGTAACACTGAAGCTTTCTTT. It specifies CSVLQGAGNTEAFF.

The chain joins TRBV7-2 to TRBJ2-1; the D is unclear. This CDR3 spans 16 amino acids. Germline V gives CDR1 SGHTA, CDR2 FQGNSA. The ends were cut back, 5 bases at V and 4 bases at J, with 18 bases in the middle. This CDR3 is CASSITAFDLYNEQFF. The CDR3 DNA follows: TGTGCCAGCAGCATCACGGCATTCGATCTTTACAATGAGCAGTTCTTC.

This clonotype was counted at least ten times. V is TRBV18 and J is TRBJ2-1, with D possibly TRBD1 on 6 matching bases. This CDR3 comprises 16 residues. V lost 3 bases to trimming and J lost 10 bases, with 22 bases between them. Germline V gene sequence: CDR1 KGHSH, CDR2 LQKENI. CDR3: CASSPGAHGRAREQFF. CDR3 DNA: TGTGCCAGCTCACCGGGGGCCCACGGCAGGGCGAGGGAGCAGTTCTTC.

This clonotype was picked up many times. The CDR3: CSASSYEQYF. The CDR3 DNA sequence: TGCAGTGCCTCTTCCTACGAGCAGTACTTC. The gene calls are TRBV20-1 and TRBJ2-7; unclear D gene. V was shortened by 6 bases and J by 1 base, with 4 bases between the two germline ends. Germline V gene data show CDR1 as DFQATT and CDR2 as SNEGSKA (reference sequence). The CDR3 runs to 10 residues.

DNA of the CDR3: TGTGCCAGCAGCGGCGCCGGGATAACCTACGAGCAGTACTTC. This codes for CASSGAGITYEQYF. The rearrangement uses TRBV7-2 and TRBJ2-7; tentatively, D is TRBD2 (5 bases). CDR3 size: 14 residues. V was clipped by 5 bases and J by 2 bases, with 13 bases between them. Germline V gene sequence: CDR1 SGHTA, CDR2 FQGNSA.

This clonotype showed up many times. The rearrangement joins TRBV25-1 to TRBJ2-7; 7 nucleotides line up with TRBD2. The CDR3 has 14 amino acids. Germline V gene data show CDR1 as MGHDK and CDR2 as SYGVNS. Losses at the gene ends were 9 bases for V and 6 bases for J; bases not matched to a gene: 14. The CDR3 is CASVKRGRAFEQYF. The CDR3 bases are TGTGCCAGTGTAAAGCGGGGCCGGGCCTTCGAGCAGTACTTC.

This clonotype appeared many times. The V and J genes are TRBV20-1 and TRBJ2-7, with a weak D call TRBD1 (6 bases). V shed 1 base and J shed 6 bases, with 7 bases lying between them. This CDR3 contains 11 residues. In germline, CDR1 is DFQATT, CDR2 SNEGSKA (reference sequence). The CDR3 nucleotides are TGCAGTGCTAGAGCAGGGGTCGAGCAGTACTTC. Its protein product is CSARAGVEQYF.

The table lists this clonotype with many counts. This chain joins TRBV3-1 and TRBJ2-7; the match to TRBD2 covers 9 bases. Germline CDR1 LGHDT, CDR2 YNNKEL (reference sequence). The length of the CDR3 is 15 residues. The ends lost 1 base at V and 2 bases at J; junction bases unmatched: 3. The CDR3 region is CASSQVAGAPYEQYF. CDR3 nucleotide sequence: TGTGCCAGCAGCCAAGTAGCGGGGGCACCCTACGAGCAGTACTTC.